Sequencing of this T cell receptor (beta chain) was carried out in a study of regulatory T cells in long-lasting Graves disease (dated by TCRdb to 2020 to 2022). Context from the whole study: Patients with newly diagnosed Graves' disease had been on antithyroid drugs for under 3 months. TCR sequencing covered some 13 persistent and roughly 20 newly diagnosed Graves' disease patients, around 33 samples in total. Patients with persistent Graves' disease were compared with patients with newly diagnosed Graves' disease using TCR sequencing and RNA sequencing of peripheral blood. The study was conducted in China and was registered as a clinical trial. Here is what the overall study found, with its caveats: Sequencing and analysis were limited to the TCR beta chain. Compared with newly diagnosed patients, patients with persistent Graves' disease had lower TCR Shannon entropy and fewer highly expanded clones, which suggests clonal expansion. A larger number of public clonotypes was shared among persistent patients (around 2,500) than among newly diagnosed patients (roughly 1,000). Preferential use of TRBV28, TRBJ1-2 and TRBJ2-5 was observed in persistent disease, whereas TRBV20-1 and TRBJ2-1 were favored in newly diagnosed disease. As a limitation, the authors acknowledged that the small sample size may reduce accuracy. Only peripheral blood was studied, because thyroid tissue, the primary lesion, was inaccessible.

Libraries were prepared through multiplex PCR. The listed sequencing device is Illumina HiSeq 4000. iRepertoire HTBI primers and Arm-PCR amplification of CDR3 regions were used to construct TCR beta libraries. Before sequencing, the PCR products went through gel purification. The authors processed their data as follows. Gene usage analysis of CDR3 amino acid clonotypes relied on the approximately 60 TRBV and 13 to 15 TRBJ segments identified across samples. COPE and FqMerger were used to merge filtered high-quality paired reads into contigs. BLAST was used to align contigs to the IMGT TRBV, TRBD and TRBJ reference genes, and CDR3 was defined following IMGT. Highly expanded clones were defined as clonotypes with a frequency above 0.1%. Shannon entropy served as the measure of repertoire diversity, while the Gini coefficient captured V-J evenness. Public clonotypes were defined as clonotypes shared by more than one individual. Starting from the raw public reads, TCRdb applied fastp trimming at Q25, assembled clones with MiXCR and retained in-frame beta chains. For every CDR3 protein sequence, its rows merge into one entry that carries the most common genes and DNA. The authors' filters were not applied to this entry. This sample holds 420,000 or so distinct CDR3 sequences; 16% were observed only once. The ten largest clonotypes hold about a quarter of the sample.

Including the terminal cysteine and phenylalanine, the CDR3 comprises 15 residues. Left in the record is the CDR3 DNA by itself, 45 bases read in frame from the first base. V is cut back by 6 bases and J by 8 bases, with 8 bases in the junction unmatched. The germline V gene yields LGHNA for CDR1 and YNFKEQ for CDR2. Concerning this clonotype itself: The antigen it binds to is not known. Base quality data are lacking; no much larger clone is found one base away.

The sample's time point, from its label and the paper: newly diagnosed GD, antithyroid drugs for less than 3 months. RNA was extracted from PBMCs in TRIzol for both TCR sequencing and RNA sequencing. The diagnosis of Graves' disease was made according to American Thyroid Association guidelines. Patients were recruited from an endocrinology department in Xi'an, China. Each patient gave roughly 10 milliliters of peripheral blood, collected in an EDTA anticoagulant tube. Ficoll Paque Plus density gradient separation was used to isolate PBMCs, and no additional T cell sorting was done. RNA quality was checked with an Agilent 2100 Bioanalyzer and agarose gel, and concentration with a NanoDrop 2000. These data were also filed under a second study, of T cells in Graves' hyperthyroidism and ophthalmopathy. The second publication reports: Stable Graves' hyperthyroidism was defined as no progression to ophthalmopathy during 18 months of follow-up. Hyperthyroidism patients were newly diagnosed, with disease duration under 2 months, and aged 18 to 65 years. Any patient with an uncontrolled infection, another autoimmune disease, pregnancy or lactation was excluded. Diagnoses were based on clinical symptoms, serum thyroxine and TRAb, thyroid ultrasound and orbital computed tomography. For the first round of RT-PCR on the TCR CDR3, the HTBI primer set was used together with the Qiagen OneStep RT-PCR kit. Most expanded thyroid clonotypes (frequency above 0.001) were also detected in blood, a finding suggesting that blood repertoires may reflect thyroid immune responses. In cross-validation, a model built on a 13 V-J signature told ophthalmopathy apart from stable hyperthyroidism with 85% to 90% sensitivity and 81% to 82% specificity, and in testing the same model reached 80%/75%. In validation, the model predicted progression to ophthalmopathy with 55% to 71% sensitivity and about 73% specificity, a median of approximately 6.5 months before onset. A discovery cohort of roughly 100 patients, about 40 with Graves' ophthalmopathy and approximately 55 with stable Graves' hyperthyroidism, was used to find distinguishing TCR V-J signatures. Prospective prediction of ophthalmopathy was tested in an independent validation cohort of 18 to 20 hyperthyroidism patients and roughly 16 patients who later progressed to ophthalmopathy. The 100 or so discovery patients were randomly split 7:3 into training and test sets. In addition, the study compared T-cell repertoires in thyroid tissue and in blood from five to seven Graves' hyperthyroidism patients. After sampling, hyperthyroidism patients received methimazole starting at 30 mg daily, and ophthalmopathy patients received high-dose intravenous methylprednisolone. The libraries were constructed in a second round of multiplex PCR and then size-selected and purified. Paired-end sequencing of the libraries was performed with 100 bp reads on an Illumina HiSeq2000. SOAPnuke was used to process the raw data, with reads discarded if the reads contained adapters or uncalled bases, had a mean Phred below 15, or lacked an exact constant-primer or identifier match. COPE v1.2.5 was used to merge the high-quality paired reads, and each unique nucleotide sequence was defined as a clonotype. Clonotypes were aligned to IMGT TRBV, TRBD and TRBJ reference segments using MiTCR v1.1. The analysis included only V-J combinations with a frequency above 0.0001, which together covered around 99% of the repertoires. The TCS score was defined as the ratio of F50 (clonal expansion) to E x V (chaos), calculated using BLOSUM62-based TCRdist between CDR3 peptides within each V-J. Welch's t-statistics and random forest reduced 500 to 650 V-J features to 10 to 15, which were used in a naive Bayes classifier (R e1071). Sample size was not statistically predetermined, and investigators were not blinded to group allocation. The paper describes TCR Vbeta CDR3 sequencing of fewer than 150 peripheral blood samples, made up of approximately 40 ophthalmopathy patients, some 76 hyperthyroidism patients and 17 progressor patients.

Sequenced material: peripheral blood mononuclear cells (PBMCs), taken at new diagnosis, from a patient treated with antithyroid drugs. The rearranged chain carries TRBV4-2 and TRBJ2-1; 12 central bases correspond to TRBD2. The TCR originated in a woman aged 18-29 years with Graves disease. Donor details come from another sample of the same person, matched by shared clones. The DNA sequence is TGTGCCAGCAGGCCGACTAGCGGGAGTAGGGATGAGCAGTTCTTC. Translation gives CASRPTSGSRDEQFF.